This TCR beta chain was recorded in a study of beta chain features in type 1 diabetes. Findings and caveats of the study: People with Type 1 diabetes carried modestly yet significantly shorter TCRB CDR3s in all four CD4+ subsets.

Comment on this clone: Its antigen is unknown.

The V and J ends lost 1 base and 4 bases respectively, with 10 bases between them. Germline-derived CDR1 and CDR2 are SGHAT and FQNNGV. This CDR3 spans 14 amino acids. Markers CD45RO/CCR7/CD25/CD127/CD95/CD27 served to sort CD4+ naive, central memory, regulatory and stem cell-like memory cells. Reverse transcribing all isolated RNA meant expressed TCRB transcripts were sequenced. TCRdb's table, derived via immunoSEQ multiplex PCR, lists solely in-frame clones and lacks some. The sample consists of several thousand clones, 60% to 85% of them appearing once. V is TRBV11-2 and J is TRBJ1-2, with D perhaps matching TRBD1 (5 bases). The sample taken for sequencing was Tregs from blood. The clonotype comes from a young man in good health. The chain's CDR3 is CASSLARGIYGYTF. The CDR3 DNA reads TGTGCCAGCAGCTTAGCTCGGGGGATCTATGGCTACACCTTC.